This T cell receptor beta chain was recorded in a study of blood T cells in healthy people across ages. Study-wide results and caveats: Older individuals had lower TCR beta diversity per million T cells (the decline was roughly linear).

This clonotype was seen only a few times. Antigen unknown. Through a sample-barcoded 5' primer and a J-beta primer mix, a second PCR was run for roughly 6 to 12 cycles. A template-switch adaptor that had 12 random nucleotides put a tag on each cDNA molecule. TCRdb fed the 5' RACE reads into MiXCR, producing one record per CDR3 protein. The data hold roughly 550,000 distinct CDR3 sequences, with nearly 25% observed a single time. Another study also made use of these data, one on T cells of mothers and their children. From that second work: During the second PCR, the M1S primer introduced sample barcodes along with 2-4 random nucleotides. Related mother-child pairs showed slightly higher but non-significant overlap than unrelated pairs.

Source material: blood. The sequence was collected from a boy aged 5-17 years in good health.

The CDR3 DNA reads TGCAGCGTTGGGCCGGGACAGGTTTTAGATACGCAGTATTTT. Translating gives CSVGPGQVLDTQYF. The genes are TRBV29-1 and TRBJ2-3, with TRBD1 matching 8 bases. V lost 4 bases and J lost 5; bases outside the gene matches: 8. The CDR3 sequence is 14 residues long. Germline CDR1 and CDR2: SQVTM and ANQGSEA.